This T cell receptor (beta chain) emerged from a study of shared clonotypes between healthy human individuals. Study background: The donors, a couple of women and a few men, were aged 18 to 49.

The protocol was immunoSEQ multiplex PCR, while the TCRdb copy is restricted to in-frame clones and leaves out a portion. The profile covers approximately 980,000 clones, with 76% appearing a single time and about 1.5% taken by the ten largest. Adult donors, all healthy and HIV-negative, had no recent acute infections or vaccinations. The germline V gene encodes CDR1 LNHDA and CDR2 SQIVND (reference sequence). The CDR3 has 18 amino acids. Trimming removed 8 bases at V and 0 bases at J, with 20 bases between. As concerns this clone: Antigen specificity is unknown.

Study-wide points: Among non-shared clonotypes, generation probabilities were lower than among those shared by all four donors. Naive subsets usually exceeded memory subsets in estimated richness.

The origin of this receptor is a young man in good health. The chain is built from TRBV19 and TRBJ2-6; tentatively, D is TRBD1 (6 bases). The specimen was memory CD4+ T cells sorted from blood. The subset was: CD45RA-negative fraction. CDR3 residues: CASARYGTSNSGANVLTF. DNA for the CDR3: TGTGCCAGTGCTAGGTATGGGACATCAAACTCTGGGGCCAACGTCCTGACTTTC.